The 9 T cell receptor beta chains presented below share a single source sample, sequenced in a study of blood T cell repertoires in COVID-19 (dated by TCRdb to 2020 to 2022). The protocol used for the library was the immunoSEQ multiplex PCR assay. Held by TCRdb, this immuneACCESS table contains in-frame sequences only and omits some clones. Under half of the omission traces to an unresolved V gene where checked; the cause of the rest is unknown. This sample has a few hundred thousand clones in its table, and about 90% of those were observed once. Under 2.5% of the sample is taken by the ten largest. The sample taken for sequencing was peripheral blood. These receptors came from a woman aged 60 to 75 with COVID-19, enrolled during active disease.

The chain's CDR3 is CASSLFGEQYF. CDR3 sequence (DNA): TGTGCCAGCAGTTTATTCGGCGAGCAGTACTTC. The rearrangement joins TRBV27 to TRBJ2-7; D not resolved. CDR1 is MNHEY and CDR2 is SMNVEV in the germline V gene (reference sequence). The CDR3 runs to 11 residues. V lost 1 base, J lost 6 bases, and 4 bases lay in between.

The V and J genes are TRBV4-2 and TRBJ2-3; 13 bases align to TRBD2. From germline, CDR1 is LGHNA and CDR2 YNFKEQ. This CDR3 has 18 amino acids. The V segment lost 0 bases and the J segment 4 bases; nucleotides outside the gene matches: 7. The CDR3, as DNA: TGTGCCAGCAGCCAAGAACTAGCGGGGGGGCGCGCCGCAGATACGCAGTATTTT. This encodes CASSQELAGGRAADTQYF.

The chain combines TRBV25-1 with TRBJ1-2, with 10 bases matching TRBD1. J was trimmed by 7 bases and V by 3 bases; bases with no gene match: 5. The CDR3 contains 14 residues. Germline V gene sequence: CDR1 MGHDK, CDR2 SYGVNS. The CDR3 is CASSDDRGRLGYTF. The CDR3 DNA sequence: TGTGCCAGCAGTGATGACAGGGGGCGTCTTGGCTACACCTTC.

The chain combines TRBV25-1 with TRBJ1-1; 9 bases are shared with TRBD1. After removal of 5 bases from V and 7 bases from J, the junction contained 8 bases not matched to a gene. The CDR3 contains 14 residues. The germline V gene encodes CDR1 MGHDK and CDR2 SYGVNS. CDR3 loop: CASSRDRVWGEAFF. DNA for the CDR3: TGTGCCAGCAGTAGGGACAGGGTGTGGGGTGAAGCTTTCTTT.

In regard to this clone: Other DNA sequences of this sample code for an identical CDR3. This rearrangement joins TRBV5-1 to TRBJ1-1; D possibly corresponds to TRBD1 (5 bases). With 0 bases removed from V and 5 bases from J, the gap between germline ends came to 8 bases. The CDR3 has 13 residues. Germline CDR1 is SGHRS and CDR2 is YFSETQ. The CDR3 region is CASSLGGRTEAFF. In DNA form, the CDR3 reads TGCGCCAGCAGCTTGGGGGGGAGGACTGAAGCTTTCTTT.

The chain links TRBV25-1 to TRBJ1-2, with a tentative D call TRBD1 (6 bases). CDR1 is MGHDK, CDR2 SYGVNS, per germline. V was pared by 3 bases and J by 0 bases, with 20 bases between. CDR3 length: 18 residues. The CDR3 nucleotides are TGTGCCAGCAGTGACGGGACACGAGGTATTGGAACTAACTATGGCTACACCTTC. Protein product: CASSDGTRGIGTNYGYTF.

A single count supports this clone. The chain combines TRBV4-3 with TRBJ1-6, with 10 nucleotides matching TRBD1. Germline loops: CDR1 LGHNA, CDR2 YSLEER. J lost 8 bases, V lost 1 base, and 2 bases had no gene match. The CDR3 spans 15 residues. Here the CDR3 reads CASSQGDRGHSPLHF. The CDR3 DNA reads as TGCGCCAGCAGCCAAGGGGACAGGGGCCATTCACCCCTCCACTTT.

This chain uses TRBV19 with TRBJ2-2, with TRBD2 as a possible D gene (7 bases). Trimming removed 10 bases at V and 5 bases at J, with 20 bases between. This CDR3 has 15 residues. The germline V gene has CDR1 LNHDA and CDR2 SQIVND (reference sequence). This CDR3 reads CATTSRGAATGELFF. CDR3 DNA sequence: TGTGCCACCACTAGCCGGGGGGCCGCAACCGGGGAGCTGTTTTTT.

The chain combines TRBV19 with TRBJ2-7; 9 positions match TRBD1. Germline CDR1 is LNHDA and CDR2 is SQIVND (reference sequence). The V segment lost 6 bases and the J segment 2 bases; nucleotides outside the gene matches: 11. The CDR3 loop spans 16 amino acids. This chain's CDR3 is CASRDSGTGFPYEQYF. The CDR3 DNA follows: TGTGCCAGTAGGGATTCCGGGACAGGGTTTCCCTACGAGCAGTACTTC.